The 24 T cell receptor beta chains reported below all come from one sample, sequenced in a study of cytomegalovirus exposure and HLA in healthy donors (dated by TCRdb to about 2017). Libraries were constructed by the immunoSEQ multiplex PCR assay. TCRdb mirrors the immuneACCESS table, restricted to in-frame sequences. Some clones are absent from its copies; in checked studies, under half trace to an unresolved V gene, and the reason for the others is unknown. This sample comprises more than 70,000 clones, about 94% of them detected only once. In total, the top ten clones hold more than 0.9% of the sample. Sequenced sample: PBMCs. These receptors originate from a woman aged 18-30 years in good health and CMV-seronegative.

This clone was seen just once. V usage is TRBV12-5 and J usage is TRBJ2-5, with 9 bases lining up with TRBD2. In germline, CDR1 is LGHNT, CDR2 FRNRAP. This CDR3 region has 16 residues. Trimming cost V 4 bases and J 1 base; bases outside gene matches: 7. DNA of the CDR3: TGTGCTAGTGGTTCCTCGAGCGGGGGGTTCCAAGAGACCCAGTACTTC. It encodes CASGSSSGGFQETQYF.

About this clone: In the same sample, other DNA sequences code for this CDR3. This rearrangement joins TRBV18 to TRBJ1-1, with 11 bases lining up with TRBD1. The CDR3 loop spans 14 amino acids. Germline CDR1 and CDR2: KGHSH and LQKENI. The J segment lost 5 bases and the V segment lost 4 bases, leaving 3 bases of the junction unmatched. The DNA for the CDR3 is TGTGCCAGCTCACGTGGACAGGGGGCGACTGAAGCTTTCTTT. Encoded protein: CASSRGQGATEAFF.

The J gene is TRBJ1-2, the V gene TRBV27; 9 bases align to TRBD1. The CDR3 is 15 residues long. In germline, CDR1 is MNHEY, CDR2 SMNVEV (reference sequence). The V and J ends lost 7 bases and 6 bases, in that order; junction bases with no gene match: 12. Here the CDR3 reads CASTTGQGIKDGYTF. The CDR3 region has the DNA TGTGCCAGCACCACGGGACAGGGAATAAAGGATGGCTACACCTTC.

This chain connects TRBV10-3 to TRBJ2-2; D unresolved. This CDR3 is built from 13 residues. V shed 9 bases and J shed 0 bases, with 8 bases lying between them. The germline V gene encodes CDR1 ENHRY and CDR2 SYGVKD. For the CDR3, the DNA is TGTGCCATTACGCTAGCGAACACCGGGGAGCTGTTTTTT. Translating gives CAITLANTGELFF.

J is TRBJ1-5 and V is TRBV19, with 7 positions matching TRBD1. This CDR3 is built from 13 residues. CDR1 and CDR2 from the germline V gene are LNHDA and SQIVND (reference sequence). V dropped 6 bases and J dropped 6; count of bases not matched to a gene: 5. CDR3 residues: CASSPTGFQPQHF. The CDR3, as DNA: TGTGCCAGTAGCCCGACAGGGTTTCAGCCCCAGCATTTT.

V usage is TRBV5-3 and J usage is TRBJ2-1; D is possibly TRBD2 (5 bases). TRBV5-3 is recorded as an ORF, its role being uncertain. This CDR3 is 16 amino acids long. Trimming removed 4 bases from V and 9 bases from J, with 23 bases in between. CDR3 coding DNA: TGTGCCAGAAGCCCCGAACTAGTAGCAAGGTTTTGTGAGCAGTTCTTC. Protein: CARSPELVARFCEQFF.

The chain uses TRBV13 and TRBJ2-3; D gene uncertain. Per germline, CDR1 PRHDT and CDR2 FYEKMQ (reference sequence). This CDR3 has 14 residues. V was shortened by 2 bases and J by 6 bases, with 12 bases between the two germline ends. The CDR3 reads CASSLTANGDTQYF. The DNA for the CDR3 is TGTGCCAGCAGCTTAACGGCTAACGGGGATACGCAGTATTTT.

The chain combines TRBV4-2 with TRBJ1-5; D unresolved. In germline, CDR1 is LGHNA, CDR2 YNFKEQ. V shed 1 base and J shed 3 bases, with 10 bases lying between them. The CDR3 runs to 15 residues. The CDR3, as DNA: TGTGCCAGCAGCCAAGTGGGCGGGCCCAATCAGCCCCAGCATTTT. It codes for CASSQVGGPNQPQHF.

The chain combines TRBV6-1 with TRBJ1-1; 12 bases are shared with TRBD1. Per germline, CDR1 MNHNS and CDR2 SASEGT. CDR3 length: 15 residues. V was pared by 7 bases and J by 0 bases, with 3 bases of the junction left unmatched. CDR3 sequence (DNA): TGTGCCAGCACTGGGACAGGGGGCATGAACACTGAAGCTTTCTTT. This translates into CASTGTGGMNTEAFF.

This chain links TRBV7-6 with TRBJ2-7; 10 nucleotides match TRBD1. J lost 4 bases, V lost 4 bases, and 4 bases had no gene match. The CDR3 totals 14 residues. CDR1 is SGHVS, CDR2 FNYEAQ, per germline. The CDR3 region has the DNA TGTGCCAGCAGCTCCTCGGGACAGGGGTACGAGCAGTACTTC. It translates to CASSSSGQGYEQYF.

This rearrangement joins TRBV7-9 to TRBJ2-7; 7 positions match TRBD1. CDR1 SEHNR and CDR2 FQNEAQ come from the germline V gene (reference sequence). Germline trimming cut 3 bases from V and 0 bases from J; bases unmatched to any gene: 2. CDR3 length: 14 residues. CDR3 bases: TGTGCCAGCAGCTTTGGGACAGTCTCCTACGAGCAGTACTTC. This encodes CASSFGTVSYEQYF.

The chain employs TRBV27 and TRBJ2-1; perhaps TRBD2 as D (6 bases). Germline CDR1 MNHEY, CDR2 SMNVEV (reference sequence). The CDR3 is 13 amino acids. Trimming took off 2 bases at V and 10 bases at J, with 12 bases between the two ends. This chain's CDR3 is CASSLPTTREQFF. In DNA, the CDR3 is TGTGCCAGCAGTTTACCAACGACTAGAGAGCAGTTCTTC.

The chain links TRBV4-3 to TRBJ2-3, with 12 bases fitting TRBD2. Germline V gene lookup returns CDR1 LGHNA and CDR2 YSLEER. The V gene end was trimmed by 3 bases and the J gene end by 0 bases; junction bases not matched to a gene: 7. The CDR3 length is 18 residues. The CDR3 spells CASSQGWTSGESTDTQYF. For the CDR3, the DNA is TGCGCCAGCAGCCAGGGGTGGACTAGCGGGGAGAGCACAGATACGCAGTATTTT.

The chain is built from TRBV29-1 and TRBJ2-5; 10 nucleotides agree with TRBD1. In germline, CDR1 is SQVTM, CDR2 ANQGSEA. Germline trimming cut 7 bases from V and 2 bases from J; bases unmatched to any gene: 4. The CDR3 totals 13 residues. The DNA for the CDR3 is TGCAGCGCCGGACAGGGGGTACAAGAGACCCAGTACTTC. Protein sequence: CSAGQGVQETQYF. Using reference TRBV29-1 and TRBJ2-5 for the parts outside the CDR3, the full variable domain is SAVISQKPSRDICQRGTSLTIQCQVDSQVTMMFWYRQQPGQSLTLIATANQGSEATYESGFVIDKFPISRPNLTFSTLTVSNMSPEDSSIYLCSAGQGVQETQYFGPGTRLLVL.

The CDR3 coding sequence is TGTGCCAGCAGCTCTCGACAGGGAGGATATCAGGCCTATGGCTACACCTTC. Encoded protein: CASSSRQGGYQAYGYTF. The V call is TRBV5-6, the J call TRBJ1-2; 7 positions match TRBD1. The CDR3 consists of 17 residues. J gave up 4 bases and V 3 bases, and 15 bases lay outside the gene matches. CDR1 SGHDT and CDR2 YYEEEE come from the germline V gene.

The V gene is TRBV19, the J gene TRBJ1-5; D unresolved. The CDR3 has 14 amino acids. The germline gives CDR1 LNHDA, CDR2 SQIVND (reference sequence). The V end was cut by 5 bases, the J end by 3 bases, with 11 bases between. CDR3 DNA sequence: TGTGCCAGTAGTTTTGGGGAGACCAATCAGCCCCAGCATTTT. Its protein product is CASSFGETNQPQHF.

V gene TRBV5-1 combines with J gene TRBJ2-7, with TRBD2 identical over 8 bases. Germline CDR1 and CDR2: SGHRS and YFSETQ. J was trimmed by 5 bases and V by 0 bases; bases with no gene match: 7. There are 15 residues in the CDR3. CDR3 sequence: CASSLAPGGPNEQYF. Written as DNA, the CDR3 is TGCGCCAGCAGCTTGGCTCCGGGGGGGCCCAACGAGCAGTACTTC.

The CDR3 spells CATSRRGSSYEQYF. Written as DNA, the CDR3 is TGTGCCACCAGCAGGCGCGGGAGCTCCTACGAGCAGTACTTC. This chain joins TRBV15 and TRBJ2-7; 7 nucleotides agree with TRBD2. There are 14 residues in the CDR3. Germline loops: CDR1 LNHNV, CDR2 YYDKDF (reference sequence). Trimming took 3 bases from V and 0 from J; bases not matched to a gene: 2. Full variable domain (remainder filled in from reference TRBV15 and TRBJ2-7): DAMVIQNPRYQVTQFGKPVTLSCSQTLNHNVMYWYQQKSSQAPKLLFHYYDKDFNNEADTPDNFQSRRPNTSFCFLDIRSPGLGDTAMYLCATSRRGSSYEQYFGPGTRLTVT.

The chain joins TRBV18 to TRBJ1-2, with TRBD1 identical over 11 bases. Germline values: CDR1 KGHSH, CDR2 LQKENI. Trimming at V came to 2 bases and at J to 7 bases, leaving 6 bases not matched to a gene. The CDR3 runs to 15 residues. CDR3 in amino acids: CASSPGQGAQGGYTF. As DNA, the CDR3 is TGTGCCAGCTCACCAGGACAGGGGGCCCAGGGTGGCTACACCTTC.

The rearrangement links TRBV6-1 to TRBJ1-5, with TRBD1 as a possible D gene (6 bases). Per the germline V gene, CDR1 is MNHNS and CDR2 is SASEGT. V lost 1 base and J 5 bases, leaving 18 bases between the germline ends. The CDR3 loop spans 17 amino acids. This CDR3 is CASSEEWTVGPDQPQHF. For the CDR3, the DNA is TGTGCCAGCAGTGAAGAATGGACAGTGGGACCCGATCAGCCCCAGCATTTT.

This chain links TRBV7-9 with TRBJ2-1; the D gene is possibly TRBD1 (6 bases). The CDR3 runs 14 residues. Germline V CDR1 and CDR2: SEHNR, FQNEAQ (reference sequence). V was shortened by 5 bases and J by 9 bases, with 17 bases between the two germline ends. CDR3 residues: CASSHRGGAPEQFF. CDR3 DNA sequence: TGTGCCAGCAGCCACCGAGGGGGAGCCCCTGAGCAGTTCTTC.

The chain links TRBV7-2 to TRBJ2-1, with D possibly being TRBD2 (6 bases). V dropped 4 bases and J dropped 6 bases, with 13 bases sitting between them. The CDR3 has 14 amino acids. From germline, CDR1 is SGHTA and CDR2 FQGNSA. The CDR3: CASSSTSFGNEQFF. CDR3 DNA: TGTGCCAGCAGCTCGACTAGTTTCGGCAATGAGCAGTTCTTC.

V gene TRBV28 combines with J gene TRBJ2-7; D might be TRBD2 (6 bases). V gave up 2 bases and J gave up 5 bases, with 19 bases separating them. Germline V gene lookup returns CDR1 MDHEN and CDR2 SYDVKM. The CDR3 is 16 amino acids. The CDR3 reads CASSLRSAGPRDEQYF. CDR3 DNA: TGTGCCAGCAGTTTAAGGTCGGCGGGACCCCGCGACGAGCAGTACTTC.

This chain links TRBV6-1 with TRBJ1-2; D uncertain. V was cut by 2 bases and J by 8 bases, with 15 bases left in between. The germline V gene has CDR1 MNHNS and CDR2 SASEGT. The CDR3 contains 14 residues. The CDR3, as DNA: TGTGCCAGCAGTGAAACCCGGGTGCGAAAGGGCTACACCTTC. It translates to CASSETRVRKGYTF.